This T cell receptor (beta chain) stems from a study of blood T cell repertoires in COVID-19. Study overall: The samples span acute and convalescent COVID-19 from the United States, Italy and Spain.

V lost 1 base and J lost 2; bases outside the gene matches: 3. Germline lookup yields CDR1 SNHLY and CDR2 FYNNEI. The CDR3 is 15 residues long. Methods used by the authors: The authors estimated nucleated cell counts from reference gene primer amplification. Sequencing used immunoSEQ multiplex PCR; TCRdb keeps in-frame clones, though not all of them. V, J and clone size derive from that table, while D and trimming were established from the DNA sequence. The repertoire has around 110,000 clones, 90% of them found once; the top ten carry approximately 1.7%. Sequenced material: peripheral blood. The clonotype was recovered from a human donor with active COVID-19. The donor label of this sample is uncertain. The chain has TRBV2 and TRBJ1-2; 8 bases align to TRBD1. DNA of the CDR3: TGTGCCAGCAGTGAAGAGCAGGGGGCGAACTATGGCTACACCTTC. Amino acids: CASSEEQGANYGYTF. Using reference TRBV2 and TRBJ1-2 for the parts outside the CDR3, the full variable domain is EPEVTQTPSHQVTQMGQEVILRCVPISNHLYFYWYRQILGQKVEFLVSFYNNEISEKSEIFDDQFSVERPDGSNFTLKIRSTKLEDSAMYFCASSEEQGANYGYTFGSGTRLTVV.